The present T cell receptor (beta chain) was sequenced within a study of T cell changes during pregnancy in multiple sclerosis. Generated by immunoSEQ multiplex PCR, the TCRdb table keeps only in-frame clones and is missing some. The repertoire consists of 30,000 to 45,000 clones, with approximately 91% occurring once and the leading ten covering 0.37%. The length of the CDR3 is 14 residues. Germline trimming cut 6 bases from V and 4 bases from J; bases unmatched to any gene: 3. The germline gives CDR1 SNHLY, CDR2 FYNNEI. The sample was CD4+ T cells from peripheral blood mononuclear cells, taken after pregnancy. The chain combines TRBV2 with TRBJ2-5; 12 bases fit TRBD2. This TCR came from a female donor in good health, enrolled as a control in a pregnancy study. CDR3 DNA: TGTGCCAGCAGCGGGACTAGCGGGCGAGAGACCCAGTACTTC. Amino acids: CASSGTSGRETQYF.